A single sample is the source of the 6 T cell receptor beta chains below, sequenced in a study of T cells after yellow fever vaccination. One entry per CDR3 protein, called by TCRdb with MiXCR from the 5' RACE reads. The table lists 100,000 to 150,000 distinct CDR3 sequences, nearly 7.5% of them singletons. The sample in question was CD4+ T cells sorted from PBMCs, obtained less than 11 days after the first yellow fever vaccination. These receptors were collected from a man in his late teens or twenties who received the YFV17D yellow fever vaccine.

This clonotype was observed a few times. The chain carries TRBV30 and TRBJ2-5; 10 positions agree with TRBD1. CDR3 length: 15 amino acids. Trimming removed 4 bases from V and 5 bases from J; junction bases left unmatched: 10. The germline gives CDR1 GTSNPN, CDR2 SVGIG (reference sequence). CDR3 coding DNA: TGTGCCTGGAACCCCCGGGACAGGGGCGGGGAGACCCAGTACTTC. Translating gives CAWNPRDRGGETQYF.

Many counts were recorded for this clonotype. This chain connects TRBV12-3 or TRBV12-4 to TRBJ2-2; tentatively, D is TRBD2 (5 bases). The CDR3 covers 15 residues. V shed 3 bases and J shed 3 bases, with 11 bases lying between them. The CDR3 nucleotides are TGTGCCAGCAGTTTTACGGGGATCGACACCGGGGAGCTGTTTTTT. Translating it yields CASSFTGIDTGELFF.

This clonotype was observed at least ten times. The genes are TRBV12-3 or TRBV12-4 and TRBJ1-5, with 7 bases aligning to TRBD1. The V and J ends lost 5 bases and 4 bases, in that order; junction bases with no gene match: 5. This CDR3 region has 14 residues. CDR3 sequence reads: CASSPGQRNQPQHF. The CDR3 bases are TGTGCCAGCAGTCCGGGACAGAGAAATCAGCCCCAGCATTTT.

This clonotype was recorded at least ten times. The genes are TRBV27 and TRBJ2-3, with no clear D. The CDR3 has 15 amino acids. The V end was cut by 6 bases, the J end by 1 base, with 14 bases between. Germline values: CDR1 MNHEY, CDR2 SMNVEV (reference sequence). CDR3 residues: CASRGRPAGTDTQYF. The CDR3 DNA reads as TGTGCCAGCAGGGGTAGGCCTGCTGGCACAGATACGCAGTATTTT.

This clonotype was picked up many times. A read error may account for a junction end that differs from germline. V is TRBV5-1 and J is TRBJ2-6, with D unresolved. Looked up from germline, CDR1 is SGHRS and CDR2 is YFSETQ. The CDR3 consists of 15 residues. The CDR3 loop reads CASSLDGSGANVLTF. CDR3 bases: TGTGCCAGCAGTTTAGACGGCTCTGGGGCCAACGTCCTGACTTTC.

There are many counts of this clonotype. This chain joins TRBV3-1 and TRBJ2-4; D is undetermined. CDR1 is LGHDT and CDR2 is YNNKEL in the germline V gene (reference sequence). Trimming shortened V by 1 base and J by 0 bases, and 13 bases separated the two germline ends. This CDR3 is built from 17 residues. The CDR3 region has the DNA TGTGCCAGCAGCCAAGTTCGGGCTGGAGAAGCCAAAAACATTCAGTACTTC. Translated, it gives CASSQVRAGEAKNIQYF.